Listed here are 2 T cell receptor beta chains from one sample, sequenced in a study of blood T cells in healthy people across ages. A second PCR, run for roughly 7 to 12 cycles, used a sample-barcoded 5' primer plus a J-beta primer mix. TCRdb re-derived calls from the 5' RACE reads in MiXCR, one entry per CDR3 protein. This table holds about 1.5 million distinct CDR3 sequences, 35% to 45% found once. Sequencing used blood. These receptors all stem from a woman younger than 30 in good health.

This clonotype was observed a few times. J is TRBJ2-3 and V is TRBV4-3; no clear D. This CDR3 comprises 13 residues. The germline V gene has CDR1 LGHNA and CDR2 YSLEER. V lost 3 bases and J lost 0, with 4 bases in between. CDR3 loop: CASSHDSTDTQYF. DNA for the CDR3: TGCGCCAGCAGCCATGATAGCACAGATACGCAGTATTTT.

This chain joins TRBV7-2 and TRBJ2-3, with TRBD2 identical over 12 bases. The CDR3 totals 11 residues. Germline V CDR1 and CDR2: SGHTA, FQGNSA. Unmatched junction bases numbered 2, after V lost 7 bases and J lost 12 bases. The CDR3 spells CASTLAGGQYF. The CDR3 nucleotides read TGTGCCAGCACACTAGCGGGGGGACAGTATTTT.